Listed below are T cell receptor beta chains from one sample, sequenced in a study of blood T cell repertoires in COVID-19. Using immunoSEQ multiplex PCR, the repertoire was profiled, and TCRdb retains in-frame clones only, with some absent. There are 300,000 to 350,000 clones in the sample; under 90% occur only once, and roughly 2.8% lies in the top ten. The material sequenced was peripheral blood. The receptors stem from a woman aged 30 to 39 with COVID-19, enrolled during active disease. CDR3s leave out the opening cysteine and the closing phenylalanine or tryptophan. D genes are given only for firm matches. Size tells how often a clone was seen (once, few, many) or the class of an expanded clone, and some rows leave it out.

J,size,D,V,CDR3
TRBJ2-5,-,-,TRBV12-3/TRBV12-4,ASSLGGGKTQY
TRBJ2-7,-,TRBD2,TRBV4-2,ASSQVSSGSSYEQY
TRBJ2-2,-,TRBD2,TRBV11-2,ASSLGLAGVANTGELF
TRBJ2-1,-,TRBD2,TRBV30,AWSQLGLVHEQF
TRBJ2-1,-,-,TRBV7-8,ASSFLADSSYNEQF
TRBJ1-2,-,-,TRBV6-2/TRBV6-3,ASSSQVPRAYGYT
TRBJ1-1,few,TRBD1,TRBV6-1,ASSEGMGQGDTEAF
TRBJ2-7,-,TRBD1,TRBV15,ATSSMGDRSYEQY
TRBJ1-1,-,-,TRBV2,ASSPTGNTEAF
TRBJ2-5,-,TRBD1,TRBV9,ASSVEDRGFGTQY
TRBJ1-5,-,-,TRBV7-9,ASSLGFRPQH
TRBJ2-3,-,TRBD1,TRBV7-8,ASSFPQGPDTQY
TRBJ1-1,-,-,TRBV18,ASSPSGNSNTEAF
TRBJ2-7,-,TRBD2,TRBV3-1/TRBV3-2,ASSQEALAGGPSGDEQY
TRBJ2-5,-,-,TRBV12-5,ASGPPDLAETQY
TRBJ1-5,-,-,TRBV7-9,ASSGGSGNQPQH
TRBJ1-5,-,-,TRBV30,AWSIASNQPQH
TRBJ2-2,-,TRBD2,TRBV4-1,ASSHPGTSGSVTGELF
TRBJ1-3,-,TRBD1,TRBV29-1,SVETGQGEAGNTIY
TRBJ2-7,-,-,TRBV27,ASRQGISSYEQY
TRBJ1-3,-,-,TRBV18,ASSPERLTVSGNTIY
TRBJ2-1,-,-,TRBV18,ASSPGGGPYNEQF
TRBJ2-6,-,-,TRBV7-9,ASSLSYRTALSGANVLT
TRBJ2-5,-,TRBD1,TRBV5-6,ASSQLGLTGDLQETQY
TRBJ1-1,-,-,TRBV18,ASSDKNTEAF
TRBJ2-5,-,-,TRBV18,ASSPEAGVLWGTQY
TRBJ2-3,-,TRBD2,TRBV15,ATSRDYGTSGSDTQY
TRBJ2-6,few,-,TRBV5-1,ASSATGANVLT
TRBJ1-1,-,TRBD1,TRBV27,ASSLTGGTEAF
TRBJ1-1,-,-,TRBV9,ASSVAGGLEAF
TRBJ2-3,-,-,TRBV2,ASRENTDTQY
TRBJ2-1,-,TRBD2,TRBV19,ASSIGLAGGSYNEQF
TRBJ1-2,once,-,TRBV7-3,ASSQARGLNYGYT
TRBJ2-3,-,TRBD2,TRBV19,ASSSGTSGIGAHTDTQY
TRBJ1-6,few,-,TRBV27,ASRRTALRSPLH
TRBJ2-1,-,-,TRBV24-1,ATSDFRGNEQF
TRBJ1-2,-,TRBD1,TRBV11-3,ASSLSGTVHGYT
TRBJ1-4,-,-,TRBV7-9,ASSPGLGHNEKLF
TRBJ1-5,-,-,TRBV19,ASQRRDQPQH
TRBJ2-7,once,-,TRBV2,ASSRDGYYEQY
TRBJ1-2,-,-,TRBV3-1/TRBV3-2,ASSQEATGANYGYT
TRBJ2-7,once,TRBD2,TRBV7-9,ASSPPGLAGVKEQY
TRBJ2-2,-,TRBD1,TRBV10-1,ASSESTGGTGELF
TRBJ2-2,-,TRBD2,TRBV5-4,ASSSGLAGNTGELF
TRBJ1-1,few,TRBD1,TRBV10-3,AIRQGENTEAF
TRBJ1-1,-,TRBD1,TRBV10-1,ASSPGGASDTEAF
TRBJ1-3,-,-,TRBV5-4,ASSFDGGKGSGNTIY
TRBJ1-1,once,-,TRBV9,ASSKTADTEAF
TRBJ2-5,-,TRBD2,TRBV2,ASSEAGRTSGSRMETQY
TRBJ1-1,-,-,TRBV6-6,ASSYSISGGDEAF